This TCR beta chain was recorded in a study of shared clonotypes between healthy human individuals. Looked up from germline, CDR1 is SQVTM and CDR2 is ANQGSEA. The CDR3 is 12 residues long. Trimming took off 0 bases at V and 7 bases at J, with 10 bases between the two ends. Positively selected for CCR7, the CD45RO-negative cells used as naive CD8 cells excluded terminally differentiated effector memory CD45RA+ cells. The method was immunoSEQ multiplex PCR; TCRdb's version includes in-frame clones alone and lacks a portion of them. The table records about 580,000 clones, roughly 98% of them present only once.

This clonotype was sampled from a man aged 25 to 40 in good health. The V and J genes are TRBV29-1 and TRBJ2-7, with unresolved D. The sample taken for sequencing was naive CD8+ T cells sorted from blood. The DNA of the CDR3 is TGCAGCGTTGAAGATCTTCTGCTAGAGCAGTACTTC. Translating gives CSVEDLLLEQYF.